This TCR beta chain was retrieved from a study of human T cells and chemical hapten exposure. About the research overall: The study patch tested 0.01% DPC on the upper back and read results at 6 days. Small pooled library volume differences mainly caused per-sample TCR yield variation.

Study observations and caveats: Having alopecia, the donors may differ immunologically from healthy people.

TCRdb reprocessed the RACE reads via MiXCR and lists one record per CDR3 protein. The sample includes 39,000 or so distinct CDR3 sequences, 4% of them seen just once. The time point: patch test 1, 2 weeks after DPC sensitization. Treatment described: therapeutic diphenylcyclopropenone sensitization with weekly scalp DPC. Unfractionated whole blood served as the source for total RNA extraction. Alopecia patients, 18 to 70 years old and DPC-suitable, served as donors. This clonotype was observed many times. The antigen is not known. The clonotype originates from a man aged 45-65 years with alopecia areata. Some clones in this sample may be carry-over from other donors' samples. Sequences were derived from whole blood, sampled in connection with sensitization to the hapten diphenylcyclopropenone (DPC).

The chain's CDR3 is CASSLGTGTLRNQPQHF. In nucleotides, the CDR3 is TGTGCCAGCAGTTTAGGGACAGGGACCTTGAGGAATCAGCCCCAGCATTTT. The rearrangement links TRBV12-3 or TRBV12-4 to TRBJ1-5; 8 nucleotides line up with TRBD1. Germline trimming cut 1 base from V and 4 bases from J; bases unmatched to any gene: 9. The CDR3 runs to 17 residues.